A selection of T cell receptor beta chains follows, all from one sample in a study of blood T cell repertoires in COVID-19. Clones were sequenced by immunoSEQ multiplex PCR, and TCRdb holds only the in-frame ones, with some missing. This sample yields fewer than 350,000 clones, of which approximately 91% are seen a single time; about 2% belongs to the top ten. Sequenced sample: PBMCs or T cells enriched from blood (not recorded which). Receptors were obtained from a woman in her 40s with acute COVID-19. CDR3s leave out the opening cysteine and the closing phenylalanine or tryptophan. Part of the rows lack a size; the others show once, few, many or a class for expanded clones.

>TRBJ2-3|TRBV28|NA
ASSSPGLAGGRTDTQY
>TRBJ2-3|TRBV24-1|NA
ATSGEQRTDTQY
>TRBJ1-1|TRBV6-5|NA
ASSRHSGATEAF
>TRBJ1-4|TRBV11-2|NA
ASSQRGEKLF
>TRBJ2-2|TRBV2|few
ASTPGQGRGTGELF
>TRBJ2-5|TRBV4-3|NA
ASSQEGGVGETQY
>TRBJ2-2|TRBV3-1/TRBV3-2|few
ASSQGVAGELF
>TRBJ2-3|TRBV2|NA
ASSEGVLAGFTDTQY
>TRBJ1-1|TRBV3-1/TRBV3-2|NA
ASSPGTEAF
>TRBJ1-2|TRBV7-9|NA
ASSSSQGARSGYT
>TRBJ2-1|TRBV11-2|NA
ASRQRTGVSHNEQF
>TRBJ1-5|TRBV24-1|NA
ATSDWTVNQPQH
>TRBJ2-2|TRBV7-2|NA
ASRTGTVNTGELF
>TRBJ2-7|TRBV7-2|few
ASSQRGSAYEQY
>TRBJ2-3|TRBV6-2/TRBV6-3|NA
ASSSTGLDSTDTQY
>TRBJ1-1|TRBV21-1|NA
ASSPNTGGAALGEAF
>TRBJ1-5|TRBV6-5|NA
ASSSRDSPAMAQH
>TRBJ2-1|TRBV5-1|NA
ASRTGLTVHNEQF
>TRBJ1-5|TRBV5-6|NA
ASSLQGGSNQPQH
>TRBJ2-1|TRBV7-6|NA
ASSSTHGTVGGQF
>TRBJ2-4|TRBV6-1|NA
ASSVRVTQQGAGGKNIQY
>TRBJ1-2|TRBV9|NA
ASSYSGRFLGYT
>TRBJ2-7|TRBV18|NA
ASSPPRQGIIYEQY
>TRBJ2-7|TRBV7-9|NA
ASSLSRVPYEQY
>TRBJ2-7|TRBV18|NA
ASSPPGDYEQY
>TRBJ2-3|TRBV2|NA
ASSVAGGRSDTQY
>TRBJ2-6|TRBV19|NA
ASNPGGAGANVLT
>TRBJ2-7|TRBV27|NA
ASRSLSGSSYEQY
>TRBJ1-2|TRBV7-9|NA
ASTPNPGGGSYGYT
>TRBJ2-1|TRBV7-9|NA
ASSERGTGSSEQF
>TRBJ1-1|TRBV19|once
ASSMEQGSHTEAF
>TRBJ2-7|TRBV20-1|NA
SASLGYEQY
>TRBJ1-5|TRBV15|NA
ATRSRYSNQPQH
>TRBJ2-2|TRBV3-1/TRBV3-2|NA
ASSQPGLAGVGGELF
>TRBJ2-7|TRBV27|NA
ASSPDQPVTGTGSYEQY
>TRBJ1-2|TRBV28|NA
ASSFEDWGYT
>TRBJ2-1|TRBV6-6|once
AVQNGDRLYNEQF
>TRBJ2-5|TRBV19|few
ASTGGKQETQY
>TRBJ2-1|TRBV12-3/TRBV12-4|NA
ASSVQQGHEQF
>TRBJ2-2|TRBV5-4|NA
ASSLGVSGIGTGELF
>TRBJ2-7|TRBV7-9|NA
ASSPGTEDEQY
>TRBJ1-2|TRBV9|NA
ASSVRDRAGYGYT
>TRBJ1-1|TRBV2|NA
ASSAGGPTEAF
>TRBJ2-7|TRBV11-3|NA
ASSLQGEDYEQY
>TRBJ2-3|TRBV7-2|NA
ASSIGTSGRLSTDTQY
>TRBJ1-3|TRBV6-5|once
ASSYGLKGNTIY
>TRBJ2-2|TRBV5-1|NA
ASSLIGQGSTGELF